The next 5 T cell receptor beta chains were all read from a single sample in a study of cytotoxic CD8 clonotypes in ibrutinib-treated CLL. The protocol was immunoSEQ multiplex PCR, while the TCRdb copy is restricted to in-frame clones and leaves out a portion. The table has fewer than 70,000 clones, approximately 75% seen once. The sequenced sample was PBMCs, obtained after 12 months of ibrutinib treatment. Every receptor here comes from a human donor with chronic lymphocytic leukemia.

The CDR3 spells CASTRQAVYF. The CDR3 DNA follows: TGTGCCAGCACCCGACAGGCGGTGTACTTC. The J gene is TRBJ2-7, the V gene TRBV2, with D tentatively TRBD1 (6 bases). The CDR3 loop spans 10 amino acids. CDR1 SNHLY and CDR2 FYNNEI come from the germline V gene. V shed 7 bases and J shed 12 bases, with 13 bases lying between them.

In its sample, this clone was seen a few times. The chain is built from TRBV30 and TRBJ2-7; TRBD2 is a possible D gene (6 bases). This CDR3 spans 11 amino acids. Germline assignment: CDR1 GTSNPN and CDR2 SVGIG (reference sequence). Deletions cut 4 bases from V and 7 bases from J, with 11 bases between. The CDR3 spells CAWTPGVEQYF. In DNA form, the CDR3 reads TGTGCCTGGACTCCGGGAGTTGAGCAGTACTTC.

This clone was counted between two and nine times. CDR3 nucleotides: TGCGCCAGCAGCCAAGATCGTGGGGAAACCTATGGCTACACCTTC. Translation: CASSQDRGETYGYTF. The chain uses TRBV4-3 and TRBJ1-2, with D uncertain. V lost 0 bases and J 4 bases, leaving 12 bases between the germline ends. The CDR3 is made up of 15 amino acids. The germline V gene encodes CDR1 LGHNA and CDR2 YSLEER.

The V call is TRBV5-1, the J call TRBJ2-1, with 14 bases lining up with TRBD2. CDR1 is SGHRS, CDR2 YFSETQ, per germline. This CDR3 is 17 amino acids long. After removal of 4 bases from V and 7 bases from J, the junction contained 10 bases not matched to a gene. In DNA, the CDR3 is TGCGCCAGCAGCAAGACTAGCGGGAGGGCCCAATCGAATGAGCAGTTCTTC. Amino acid sequence: CASSKTSGRAQSNEQFF. Together with reference TRBV5-1 and TRBJ2-1, the CDR3 gives the full variable domain: KAGVTQTPRYLIKTRGQQVTLSCSPISGHRSVSWYQQTPGQGLQFLFEYFSETQRNKGNFPGRFSGRQFSNSRSEMNVSTLELGDSALYLCASSKTSGRAQSNEQFFGPGTRLTVL.

This chain connects TRBV4-3 to TRBJ2-5; tentatively, D is TRBD1 or TRBD2 (6 bases each). CDR1 LGHNA and CDR2 YSLEER come from the germline V gene. V was cut by 1 base and J by 5 bases, with 14 bases left in between. This CDR3 contains 15 residues. The CDR3 DNA follows: TGCGCCAGCAGCCAAGTCCCGGGGGCAGGGGAGACCCAGTACTTC. Protein sequence: CASSQVPGAGETQYF.